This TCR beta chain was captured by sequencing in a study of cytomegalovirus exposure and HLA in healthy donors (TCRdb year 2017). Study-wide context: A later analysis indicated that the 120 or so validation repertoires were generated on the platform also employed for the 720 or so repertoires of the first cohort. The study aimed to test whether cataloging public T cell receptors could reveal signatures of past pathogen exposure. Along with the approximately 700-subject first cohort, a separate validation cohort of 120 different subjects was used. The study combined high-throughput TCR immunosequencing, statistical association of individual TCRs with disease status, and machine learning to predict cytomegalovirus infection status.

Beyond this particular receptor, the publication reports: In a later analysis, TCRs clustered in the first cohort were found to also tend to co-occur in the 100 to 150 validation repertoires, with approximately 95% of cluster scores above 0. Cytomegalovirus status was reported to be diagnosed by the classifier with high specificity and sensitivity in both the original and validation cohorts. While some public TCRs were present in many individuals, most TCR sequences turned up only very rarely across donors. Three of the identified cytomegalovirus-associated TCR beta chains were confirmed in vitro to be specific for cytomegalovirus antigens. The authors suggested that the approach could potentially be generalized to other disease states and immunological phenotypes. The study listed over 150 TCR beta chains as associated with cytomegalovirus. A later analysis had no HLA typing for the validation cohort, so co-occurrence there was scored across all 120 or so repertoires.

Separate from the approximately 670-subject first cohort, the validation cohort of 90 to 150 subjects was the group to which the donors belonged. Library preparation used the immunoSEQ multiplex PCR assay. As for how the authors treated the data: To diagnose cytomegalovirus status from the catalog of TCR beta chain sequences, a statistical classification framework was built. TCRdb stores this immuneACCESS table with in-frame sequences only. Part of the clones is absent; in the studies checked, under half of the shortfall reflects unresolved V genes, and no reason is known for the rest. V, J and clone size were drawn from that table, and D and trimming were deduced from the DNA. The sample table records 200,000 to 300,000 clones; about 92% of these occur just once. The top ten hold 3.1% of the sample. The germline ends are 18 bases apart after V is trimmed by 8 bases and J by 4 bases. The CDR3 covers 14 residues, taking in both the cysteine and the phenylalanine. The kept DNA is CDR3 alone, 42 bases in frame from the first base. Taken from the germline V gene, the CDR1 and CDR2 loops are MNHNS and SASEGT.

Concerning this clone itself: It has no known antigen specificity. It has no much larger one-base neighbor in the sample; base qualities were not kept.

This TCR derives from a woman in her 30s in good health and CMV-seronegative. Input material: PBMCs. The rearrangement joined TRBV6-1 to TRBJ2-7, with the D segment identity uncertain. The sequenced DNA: TGTGCCAGCTTTGTTGGGTCCCTAGGTTACGAGCAGTACTTC. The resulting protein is CASFVGSLGYEQYF.